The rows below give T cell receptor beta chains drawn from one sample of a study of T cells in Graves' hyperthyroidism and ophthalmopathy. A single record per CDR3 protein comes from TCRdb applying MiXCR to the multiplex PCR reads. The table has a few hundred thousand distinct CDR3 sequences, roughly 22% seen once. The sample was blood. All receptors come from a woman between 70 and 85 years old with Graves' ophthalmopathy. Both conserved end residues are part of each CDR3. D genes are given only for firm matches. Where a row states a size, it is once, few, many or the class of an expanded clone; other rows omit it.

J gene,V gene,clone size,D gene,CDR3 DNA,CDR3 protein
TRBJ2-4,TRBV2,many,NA,TGTGCCAGCAGTGAACAGGGGGCCAAAAACATTCAGTACTTC,CASSEQGAKNIQYF
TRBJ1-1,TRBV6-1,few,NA,TGTGCCAGCATATCCCATGTCCCGGGGCTATCTGAAGCTTTCTTT,CASISHVPGLSEAFF
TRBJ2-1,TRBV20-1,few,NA,TGCAGTGCTAGTGACGGGGGAAATGAGCAGTTCTTC,CSASDGGNEQFF
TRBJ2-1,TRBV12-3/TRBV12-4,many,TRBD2,TGTGCCAGCAGTCTAGCGGGAGGGCTTAATGAGCAGTTCTTC,CASSLAGGLNEQFF
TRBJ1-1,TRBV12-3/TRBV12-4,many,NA,TGTGCCAGCACCCTGACAGGCGTAAACACTGAAGCTTTCTTT,CASTLTGVNTEAFF
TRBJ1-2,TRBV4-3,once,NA,TGCGCCAGCAGCCAAGATTCCGCGGGAGTTGGTGGCTACACCTTC,CASSQDSAGVGGYTF
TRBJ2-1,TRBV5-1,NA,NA,TGCGCCAGCAGCTTGGCCGGTCCTGGCAGGGGAGATCTCCGAAAGCAGTTCTTC,CASSLAGPGRGDLRKQFF
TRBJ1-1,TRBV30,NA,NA,TGTGCCTGGAGTGGACAAGCCTGCACTGAAGCTTTCTTT,CAWSGQACTEAFF
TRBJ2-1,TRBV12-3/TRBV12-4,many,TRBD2,TGTGCCAGCAGCGTGACTAGCTCGAATGAGCAGTTCTTC,CASSVTSSNEQFF
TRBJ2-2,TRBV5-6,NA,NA,TGTGCCAGCAGCCCCAGCCTAGGGGTCGGGGAGCTGTTTTTT,CASSPSLGVGELFF
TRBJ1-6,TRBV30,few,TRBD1,TGTGCCTGGAGTGAATACGAAGGGGGCTATTCACCCCTCCACTTT,CAWSEYEGGYSPLHF
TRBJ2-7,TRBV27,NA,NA,TGTGCCAGCATAGTAGGACAGTACGAGCAGTACTTC,CASIVGQYEQYF
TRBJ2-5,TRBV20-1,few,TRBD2,TGCAGTGGGACTAGCGGGAGAGAGACCCAGTACTTC,CSGTSGRETQYF
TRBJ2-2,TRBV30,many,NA,TGTGCCTGGGCAAAAACCGGGGAGCTGTTTTTT,CAWAKTGELFF
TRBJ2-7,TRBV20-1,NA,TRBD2,TGCAGTGCTGGCCCTAGCGGGAGGGTGAACGAGCAGTACTTC,CSAGPSGRVNEQYF
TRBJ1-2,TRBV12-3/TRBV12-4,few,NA,TGTGCCAGCAGTTTCTCCACAGGGAACTATGGCTACACCTTC,CASSFSTGNYGYTF
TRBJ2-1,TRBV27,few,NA,TGTGCCAGCAGCTACAATTGGCTAGCTTACAATGAGCAGTTCTTC,CASSYNWLAYNEQFF
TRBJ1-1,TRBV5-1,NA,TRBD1,TGCGCCAGCAGCTGGGGGACAGACACTGAAGCTTTCTTT,CASSWGTDTEAFF
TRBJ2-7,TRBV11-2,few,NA,TGTGCCAGCGCTCCTGGGGCGGCCAGTCCCTACGAGCAGTACTTC,CASAPGAASPYEQYF
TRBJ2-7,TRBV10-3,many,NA,TGTGCCATCAGTGAGTTGAGCGCCTCCTACGAGCAGTACTTC,CAISELSASYEQYF
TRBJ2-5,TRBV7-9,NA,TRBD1,TGTGCCAGCAGCGGTGGGGACAGGGCGTTTTCAGAGACCCAGTACTTC,CASSGGDRAFSETQYF
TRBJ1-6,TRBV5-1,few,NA,TGCGCCAGCAGCTTCATTGTGGGGCTAGAGAATTCACCCCTCCACTTT,CASSFIVGLENSPLHF
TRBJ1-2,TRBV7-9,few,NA,TGTGCCAGCAGCTTCCGGCAGGGTGACTATGGCTACACCTTC,CASSFRQGDYGYTF
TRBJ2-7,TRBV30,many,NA,TGTGCCTGGCGGAGTATGGGCTACGAGCAGTACTTC,CAWRSMGYEQYF
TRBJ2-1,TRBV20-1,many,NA,TGCAGTGCTCCGGACGTATACAATGAGCAGTTCTTC,CSAPDVYNEQFF
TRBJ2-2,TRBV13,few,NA,TGTGCCAGCAGAACTCAGATTTCCACCGGGGAGCTGTTTTTT,CASRTQISTGELFF
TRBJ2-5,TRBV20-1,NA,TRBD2,TGCAGTGCGAGGACTAGCGGGAGAGCCTTACAAGAGACCCAGTACTTC,CSARTSGRALQETQYF
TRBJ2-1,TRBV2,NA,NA,TGTGCCAGCAGTGAAATGGTCCACTACAATGAGCAGTTCTTC,CASSEMVHYNEQFF
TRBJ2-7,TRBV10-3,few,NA,TGTGCCATCAGTGAGTCGGACGGGAAGGGGTACGAGCAGTACTTC,CAISESDGKGYEQYF
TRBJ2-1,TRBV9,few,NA,TGTGCCAGCAGCGTTGCTCCGATCAATGAGCAGTTCTTC,CASSVAPINEQFF
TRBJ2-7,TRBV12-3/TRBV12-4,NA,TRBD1,TGTGCCAGCAAAAAACCGGGACAGGGACGAAGGGAGCAGTACTTC,CASKKPGQGRREQYF
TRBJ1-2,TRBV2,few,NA,TGTGCCAGCTTAACAGGTCCGGGCTACACCTTC,CASLTGPGYTF
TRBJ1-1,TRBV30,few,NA,TGTGCCTGGTCTAAGGGTACGAACACTGAAGCTTTCTTT,CAWSKGTNTEAFF
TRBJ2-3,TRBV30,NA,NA,TGTGCCTGGTTCCGGGTTGGGGCGACTAGCACAGATACGCAGTATTTT,CAWFRVGATSTDTQYF
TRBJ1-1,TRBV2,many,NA,TGTGCCAGCAGGGAGGACGGTCGGGCTGAAGCTTTCTTT,CASREDGRAEAFF
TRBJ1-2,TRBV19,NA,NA,TGTGCCAGTAGTCCCGCGTGGAAGAGCTACACCTTC,CASSPAWKSYTF
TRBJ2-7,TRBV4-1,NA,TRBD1,TGCGCCAGCAGCCAAGATTCAGTACTGAACAGGGGGGACTACGAGCAGTACTTC,CASSQDSVLNRGDYEQYF
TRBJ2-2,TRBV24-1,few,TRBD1,TGTGCCACCAGTGATCCCGGGACAGCGAACACCGGGGAGCTGTTTTTT,CATSDPGTANTGELFF
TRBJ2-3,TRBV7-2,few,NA,TGTGCCAGCAGCTCCGGGCCGGGAGATACGCAGTATTTT,CASSSGPGDTQYF
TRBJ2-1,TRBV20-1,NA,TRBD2,TGCAGTGAGGGGACTAGCGGGAATTACAATGAGCAGTTCTTC,CSEGTSGNYNEQFF
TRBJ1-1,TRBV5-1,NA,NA,TGCGCCAGCAGCGTGTCCAGAGAGAGTTCTGAAGCTTTCTTT,CASSVSRESSEAFF
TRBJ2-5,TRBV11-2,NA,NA,TGTGCCAGCAGCTTTATGTCGGAATACCAAGAGACCCAGTACTTC,CASSFMSEYQETQYF
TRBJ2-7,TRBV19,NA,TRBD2,TGTGCCAGTAGCTCAGCGTACGGCAGCGGGAGTATTAGCTACGAGCAGTACTTC,CASSSAYGSGSISYEQYF
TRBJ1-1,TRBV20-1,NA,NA,TGCAGTGCGACGACCGGGGGGATGAAAGCTTTCTTT,CSATTGGMKAFF